This TCR beta chain was obtained from a study of blood T cell repertoires in COVID-19. About the study: The analysed material was cDNA or gDNA that came from T cells, B-cell-depleted T cells, or PBMCs.

Authors' analysis steps: Estimation of nucleated cell counts was performed using reference gene primer amplification. Generated by immunoSEQ multiplex PCR, the TCRdb table keeps only in-frame clones and is missing some. V and J calls and clone size are as listed in that table; D and trimming were resolved from the DNA. The sample gives 200,000 to 250,000 clones, approximately 83% of which show up once; 1.3% is in the top ten. Between the trimmed V and J ends, which lost 1 base and 10 bases, there was a span of 11 bases. Germline V gives CDR1 LGHNA, CDR2 YSLEER. This CDR3 is 14 amino acids long. Adults between about 18 and 95 years of age took part from about two dozen US areas.

This sequence originates from a woman in her forties with acute COVID-19. Sequencing used PBMCs or T cells enriched from blood (not recorded which). The rearrangement joins TRBV4-3 to TRBJ1-6; no reliable D call. The CDR3 coding sequence is TGCGCCAGCAGCCAAGTTCGGGAGGGATCACCCCTCCACTTT. It encodes CASSQVREGSPLHF.